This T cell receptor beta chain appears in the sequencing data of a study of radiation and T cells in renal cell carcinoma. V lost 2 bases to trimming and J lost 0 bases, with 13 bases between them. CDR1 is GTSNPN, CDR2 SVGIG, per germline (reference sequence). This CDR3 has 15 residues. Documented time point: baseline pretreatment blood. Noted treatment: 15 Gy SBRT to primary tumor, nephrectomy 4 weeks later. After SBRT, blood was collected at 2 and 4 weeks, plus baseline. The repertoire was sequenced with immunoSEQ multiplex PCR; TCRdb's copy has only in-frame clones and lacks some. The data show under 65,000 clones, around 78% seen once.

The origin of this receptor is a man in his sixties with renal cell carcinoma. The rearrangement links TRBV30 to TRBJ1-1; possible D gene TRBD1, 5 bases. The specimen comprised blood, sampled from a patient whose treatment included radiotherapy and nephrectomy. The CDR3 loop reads CAWSLPWGVNTEAFF. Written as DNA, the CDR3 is TGTGCCTGGAGTCTCCCTTGGGGGGTGAACACTGAAGCTTTCTTT. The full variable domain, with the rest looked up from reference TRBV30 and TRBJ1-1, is SQTIHQWPATLVQPVGSPLSLECTVEGTSNPNLYWYRQAAGRGLQLLFYSVGIGQISSEVPQNLSASRPQDRQFILSSKKLLLSDSGFYLCAWSLPWGVNTEAFFGQGTRLTVV.